The 14 T cell receptor beta chains listed next were all sequenced from one sample in a study of control samples from healthy donors and cancer patients. Clones were read by immunoSEQ multiplex PCR, and TCRdb kept only the in-frame ones, dropping some. The data show about 95,000 clones, about nine tenths seen once. Sequencing was performed on blood. Every receptor here comes from a woman aged 70 to 79 in good health.

The chain has TRBV5-4 and TRBJ2-3; 9 bases match TRBD2. Germline V CDR1 and CDR2: SGHNT, YYREEE (reference sequence). Trimming cost V 0 bases and J 0 bases; bases outside gene matches: 5. The CDR3 sequence is 17 residues long. The CDR3 protein is CASSLALAGRSTDTQYF. DNA for the CDR3: TGTGCCAGCAGCTTGGCTCTAGCGGGGCGAAGCACAGATACGCAGTATTTT.

The chain is built from TRBV10-2 and TRBJ1-2; 8 bases align to TRBD1. This CDR3 comprises 18 residues. V lost 0 bases and J lost 6; bases outside the gene matches: 15. Germline V lookup: CDR1 WSHSY, CDR2 SAAADI. This CDR3 is CASSESSPGGANFDGYTF. CDR3 bases: TGCGCCAGCAGTGAGTCGTCTCCAGGGGGCGCAAATTTCGATGGCTACACCTTC.

This chain joins TRBV25-1 and TRBJ1-4; D gene ambiguous. The V gene lost 0 bases and the J gene lost 0 bases, with 14 bases spanning the gap. CDR3 size: 18 residues. Germline V gene sequence: CDR1 MGHDK, CDR2 SYGVNS. CDR3 nucleotides: TGTGCCAGCAGTGAATATTGGGTACCTTATGCAACTAATGAAAAACTGTTTTTT. The encoded protein is CASSEYWVPYATNEKLFF. The full variable domain, with the rest looked up from reference TRBV25-1 and TRBJ1-4, is EADIYQTPRYLVIGTGKKITLECSQTMGHDKMYWYQQDPGMELHLIHYSYGVNSTEKGDLSSESTVSRIRTEHFPLTLESARPSHTSQYLCASSEYWVPYATNEKLFFGSGTQLSVL.

This chain connects TRBV11-2 to TRBJ2-1, with 7 bases identical to TRBD1. Germline V CDR1 and CDR2: SGHAT, FQNNGV. Trimming at V came to 7 bases and at J to 5 bases, leaving 11 bases not matched to a gene. The CDR3 covers 15 residues. The CDR3 protein is CASTIDRVGNNEQFF. The CDR3 DNA follows: TGTGCCAGCACCATCGACAGGGTAGGGAACAATGAGCAGTTCTTC.

CDR3 bases: TGTGCCACCAGCAGTCCCAGTGGGGGGGATGAGCAGTTCTTC. Protein sequence: CATSSPSGGDEQFF. J is TRBJ2-1 and V is TRBV15; 7 bases fit TRBD2. There are 14 residues in the CDR3. Germline V CDR1 and CDR2: LNHNV, YYDKDF (reference sequence). The ends lost 3 bases at V and 8 bases at J; junction bases unmatched: 7.

This clone was found once. The chain has TRBV4-1 and TRBJ1-4; 9 nucleotides align to TRBD1. The germline CDR1 and CDR2 sequences are MGHRA and YSYEKL. CDR3 size: 16 residues. Trimming at V came to 0 bases and at J to 5 bases, leaving 4 bases not matched to a gene. CDR3 in DNA: TGCGCCAGCAGCCAAGATTATGGACAGGGGAATGAAAAACTGTTTTTT. Translation gives CASSQDYGQGNEKLFF.

CDR3: CASSPGPLNTEAFF. CDR3 sequence (DNA): TGTGCCAGCAGCCCGGGACCCCTGAACACTGAAGCTTTCTTT. The chain combines TRBV5-5 with TRBJ1-1, with D possibly being TRBD1 (5 bases). Germline V gene data show CDR1 as SGHKS and CDR2 as YYEKEE (reference sequence). Trimming pared 4 bases from V and 0 bases from J, leaving 10 bases between. The CDR3 runs 14 residues.

This sequence joins TRBV4-3 and TRBJ2-3, with 8 bases identical to TRBD2. The CDR3 runs to 15 residues. V trimming: 0 bases; J trimming: 6 bases; junction bases outside the gene matches: 5. Germline V gives CDR1 LGHNA, CDR2 YSLEER. The CDR3 sequence: CASSQDVGRADTQYF. CDR3 DNA: TGCGCCAGCAGCCAAGATGTCGGGAGGGCGGATACGCAGTATTTT.

This clone has just a few counts. This chain uses TRBV9 with TRBJ1-2; D is ambiguous. This CDR3 comprises 18 residues. Germline CDR1 SGDLS, CDR2 YYNGEE. Trimming took off 2 bases at V and 1 base at J, with 21 bases between the two ends. The CDR3 DNA reads TGTGCCAGCAGCGTCGATCCCTTAACAGCTCAGTTTAACTATGGCTACACCTTC. Translated: CASSVDPLTAQFNYGYTF.

This chain connects TRBV18 to TRBJ2-3; 11 bases agree with TRBD2. CDR1 and CDR2 (germline): KGHSH, LQKENI. The CDR3 contains 18 residues. After removal of 3 bases from V and 4 bases from J, the junction contained 12 bases not matched to a gene. For the CDR3, the DNA is TGTGCCAGCTCACCTCGACTCAGAACTAGCGGGGGTCCAGATACGCAGTATTTT. Translating gives CASSPRLRTSGGPDTQYF.

This clone occurred a few times. The chain carries TRBV18 and TRBJ2-1; TRBD2 matches at 9 bases. The CDR3 contains 17 residues. Germline loops: CDR1 KGHSH, CDR2 LQKENI. Losses at the gene ends were 3 bases for V and 9 bases for J; bases not matched to a gene: 15. CDR3 sequence (DNA): TGTGCCAGCTCACCCCGGCTGGTGGCGGGAGGGCCGGCTGAGCAGTTCTTC. It is translated as CASSPRLVAGGPAEQFF. Full variable domain (missing parts from reference TRBV18 and TRBJ2-1): NAGVMQNPRHLVRRRGQEARLRCSPMKGHSHVYWYRQLPEEGLKFMVYLQKENIIDESGMPKERFSAEFPKEGPSILRIQQVVRGDSAAYFCASSPRLVAGGPAEQFFGPGTRLTVL.

The chain links TRBV19 to TRBJ2-7; 9 nucleotides line up with TRBD1. The CDR3 has 14 amino acids. V shed 10 bases and J 0 bases; nucleotides not matched to a gene: 7. CDR1 and CDR2 (germline): LNHDA, SQIVND (reference sequence). As DNA, the CDR3 is TGTGCCACCCGCGACAGGGGGTCCTCCTACGAGCAGTACTTC. This translates into CATRDRGSSYEQYF.

The V and J genes are TRBV7-2 and TRBJ2-1; 9 positions agree with TRBD2. There are 15 residues in the CDR3. The J segment lost 5 bases and the V segment lost 5 bases, leaving 7 bases of the junction unmatched. CDR1 SGHTA and CDR2 FQGNSA come from the germline V gene. The CDR3 is CASSLSGRANNEQFF. CDR3 DNA: TGTGCCAGCAGCCTTAGCGGGAGAGCTAACAATGAGCAGTTCTTC.

The chain carries TRBV6-5 and TRBJ2-5; 7 bases agree with TRBD2. Germline CDR1 MNHEY, CDR2 SVGAGI. The CDR3 extends over 15 amino acids. After removal of 6 bases from V and 1 base from J, the junction contained 8 bases not matched to a gene. The CDR3 protein is CASSPFAGVQETQYF. In nucleotides, the CDR3 is TGTGCCAGCAGCCCCTTCGCGGGGGTCCAAGAGACCCAGTACTTC.